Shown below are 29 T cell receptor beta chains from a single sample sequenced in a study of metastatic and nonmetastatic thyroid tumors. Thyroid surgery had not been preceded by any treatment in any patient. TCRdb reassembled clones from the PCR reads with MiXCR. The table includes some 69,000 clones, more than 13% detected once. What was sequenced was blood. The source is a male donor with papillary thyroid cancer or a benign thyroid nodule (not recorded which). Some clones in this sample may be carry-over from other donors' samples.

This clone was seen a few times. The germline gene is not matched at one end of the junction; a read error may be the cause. In DNA form, the CDR3 reads TGTGCCATCAGTGACTCGAACAGTGGCCACTACACCTTC. Translated: CAISDSNSGHYTF. The chain couples TRBV6-4 to TRBJ1-2; D is uncertain. CDR1 and CDR2 (germline): MRHNA, SNTAGT. CDR3 length: 13 residues.

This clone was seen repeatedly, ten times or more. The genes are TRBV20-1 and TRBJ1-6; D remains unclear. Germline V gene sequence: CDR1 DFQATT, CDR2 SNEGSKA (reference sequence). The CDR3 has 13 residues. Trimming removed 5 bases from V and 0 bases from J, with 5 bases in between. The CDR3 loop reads CSAVNSYNSPLHF. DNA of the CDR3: TGCAGTGCTGTAAACTCCTATAATTCACCCCTCCACTTT.

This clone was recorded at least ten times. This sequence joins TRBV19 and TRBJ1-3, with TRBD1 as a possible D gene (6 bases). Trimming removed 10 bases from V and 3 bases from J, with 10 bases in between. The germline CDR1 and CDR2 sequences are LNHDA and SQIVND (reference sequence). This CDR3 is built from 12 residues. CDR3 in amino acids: CATRGIGNTIYF. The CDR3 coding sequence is TGTGCCACCAGGGGAATTGGAAACACCATATATTTT.

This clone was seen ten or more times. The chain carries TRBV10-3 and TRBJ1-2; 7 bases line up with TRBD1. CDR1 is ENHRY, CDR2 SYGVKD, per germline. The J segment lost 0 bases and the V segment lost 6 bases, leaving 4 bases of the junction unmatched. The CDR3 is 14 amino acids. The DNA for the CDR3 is TGTGCCATCAGCCCAGGGGGAGCTAACTATGGCTACACCTTC. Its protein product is CAISPGGANYGYTF.

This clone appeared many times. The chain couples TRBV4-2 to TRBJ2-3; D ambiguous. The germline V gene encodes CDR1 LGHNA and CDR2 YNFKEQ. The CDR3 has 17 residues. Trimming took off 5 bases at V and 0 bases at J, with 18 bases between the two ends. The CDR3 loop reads CASSTTPARASTDTQYF. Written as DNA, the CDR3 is TGTGCCAGCAGCACAACCCCAGCAAGGGCGAGCACAGATACGCAGTATTTT.

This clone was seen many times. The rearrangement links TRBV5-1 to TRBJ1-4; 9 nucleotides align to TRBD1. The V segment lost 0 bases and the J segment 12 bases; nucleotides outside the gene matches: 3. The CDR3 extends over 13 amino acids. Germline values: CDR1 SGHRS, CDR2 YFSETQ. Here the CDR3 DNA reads TGCGCCAGCAGCTTGGTGGGGGACAGGGAACTGTTTTTT. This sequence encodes CASSLVGDRELFF.

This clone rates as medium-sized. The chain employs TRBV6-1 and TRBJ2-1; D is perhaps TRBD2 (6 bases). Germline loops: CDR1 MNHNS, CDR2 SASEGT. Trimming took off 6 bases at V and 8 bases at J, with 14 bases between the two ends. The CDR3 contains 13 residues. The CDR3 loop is CASSRGGRDEQFF. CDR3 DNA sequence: TGTGCCAGCAGCCGGGGAGGACGCGATGAGCAGTTCTTC.

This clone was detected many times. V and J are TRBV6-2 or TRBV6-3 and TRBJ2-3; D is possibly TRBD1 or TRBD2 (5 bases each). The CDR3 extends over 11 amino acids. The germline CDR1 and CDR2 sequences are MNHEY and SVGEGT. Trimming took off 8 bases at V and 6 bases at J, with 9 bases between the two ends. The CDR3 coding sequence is TGTGCCAGCGTGGGGACGGATACGCAGTATTTT. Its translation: CASVGTDTQYF.

The CDR3 DNA follows: TGTGCCAGCAGTCCGAGACAAGACAGGGAGAGCTACACCTTC. Translation: CASSPRQDRESYTF. The V gene is TRBV27, the J gene TRBJ1-2, with TRBD1 matching 7 bases. There are 14 residues in the CDR3. With 5 bases clipped from V and 9 bases from J, the junction kept 12 bases outside the gene matches. CDR1 is MNHEY, CDR2 SMNVEV, per germline (reference sequence).

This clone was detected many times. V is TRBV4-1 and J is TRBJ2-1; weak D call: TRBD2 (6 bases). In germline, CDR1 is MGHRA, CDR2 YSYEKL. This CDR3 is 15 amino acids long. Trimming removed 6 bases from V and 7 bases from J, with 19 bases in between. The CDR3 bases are TGCGCCAGCAGTCTTATGACGGAGGGCCATAATGAGCAGTTCTTC. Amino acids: CASSLMTEGHNEQFF.

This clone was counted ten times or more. CDR3: CASSPTQGMNTEAFF. CDR3 bases: TGTGCCAGCAGCCCCACACAGGGCATGAACACTGAAGCTTTCTTT. This chain connects TRBV7-9 to TRBJ1-1, with a weak D call TRBD1 (6 bases). Looked up from germline, CDR1 is SEHNR and CDR2 is FQNEAQ (reference sequence). The CDR3 has 15 residues. The V and J ends lost 5 bases and 0 bases respectively, with 13 bases between them.

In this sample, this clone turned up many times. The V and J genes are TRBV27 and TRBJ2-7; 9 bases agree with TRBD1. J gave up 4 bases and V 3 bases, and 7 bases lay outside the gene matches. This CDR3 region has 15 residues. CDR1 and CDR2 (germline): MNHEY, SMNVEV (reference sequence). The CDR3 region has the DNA TGTGCCAGCAGTTTTCGGGGGACAGGGATTTACGAGCAGTACTTC. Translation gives CASSFRGTGIYEQYF.

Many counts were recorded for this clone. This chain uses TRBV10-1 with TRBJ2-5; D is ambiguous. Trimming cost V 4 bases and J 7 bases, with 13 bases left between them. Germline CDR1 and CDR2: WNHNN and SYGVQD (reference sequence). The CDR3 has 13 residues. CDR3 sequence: CASSGSGYGTQYF. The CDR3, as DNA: TGCGCCAGCAGTGGGTCAGGTTATGGGACCCAGTACTTC.

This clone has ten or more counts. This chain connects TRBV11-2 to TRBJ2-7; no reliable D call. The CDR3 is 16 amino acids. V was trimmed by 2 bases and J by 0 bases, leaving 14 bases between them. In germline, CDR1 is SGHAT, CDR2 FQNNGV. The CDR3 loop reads CASSLMVSNSSYEQYV. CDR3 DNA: TGTGCCAGCAGCTTAATGGTATCGAATAGCTCCTACGAGCAGTACGTC.

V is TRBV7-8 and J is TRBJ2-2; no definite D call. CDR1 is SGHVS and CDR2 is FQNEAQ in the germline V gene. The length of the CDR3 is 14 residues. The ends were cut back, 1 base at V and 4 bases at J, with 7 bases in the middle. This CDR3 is CASSLDWGTGELFF. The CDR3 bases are TGTGCCAGCAGCTTAGATTGGGGCACCGGGGAGCTGTTTTTT.

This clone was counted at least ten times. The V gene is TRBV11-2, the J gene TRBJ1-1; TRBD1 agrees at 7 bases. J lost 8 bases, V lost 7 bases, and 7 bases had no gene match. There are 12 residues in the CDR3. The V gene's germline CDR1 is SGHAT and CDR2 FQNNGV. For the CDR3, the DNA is TGTGCCAGCAAAGGGGGCGAGGGAGAAGCTTTCTTT. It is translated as CASKGGEGEAFF.

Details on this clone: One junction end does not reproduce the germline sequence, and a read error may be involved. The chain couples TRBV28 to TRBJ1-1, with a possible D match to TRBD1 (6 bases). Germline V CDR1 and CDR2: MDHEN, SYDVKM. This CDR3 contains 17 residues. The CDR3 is CASSFPSRGPPNTEAFF. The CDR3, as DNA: TGTGCCAGTAGTTTTCCGAGCAGGGGTCCCCCAAACACTGAAGCTTTCTTT.

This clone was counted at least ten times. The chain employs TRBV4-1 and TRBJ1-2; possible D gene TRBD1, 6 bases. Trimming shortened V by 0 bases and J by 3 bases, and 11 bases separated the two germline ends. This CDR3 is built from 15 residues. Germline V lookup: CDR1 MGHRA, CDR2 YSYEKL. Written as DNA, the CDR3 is TGCGCCAGCAGCCAAGATAACAGGGTGGACTATGGCTACACCTTC. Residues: CASSQDNRVDYGYTF.

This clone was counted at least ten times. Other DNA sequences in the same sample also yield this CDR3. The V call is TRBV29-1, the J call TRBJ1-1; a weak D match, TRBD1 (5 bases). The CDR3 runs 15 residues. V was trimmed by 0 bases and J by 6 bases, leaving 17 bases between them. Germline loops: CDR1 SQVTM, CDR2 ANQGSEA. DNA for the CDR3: TGCAGCGTTGAAGATTTGGTTCAGGGTCGGGCTGAAGCTTTCTTT. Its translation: CSVEDLVQGRAEAFF. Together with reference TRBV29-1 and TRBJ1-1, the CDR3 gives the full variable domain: SAVISQKPSRDICQRGTSLTIQCQVDSQVTMMFWYRQQPGQSLTLIATANQGSEATYESGFVIDKFPISRPNLTFSTLTVSNMSPEDSSIYLCSVEDLVQGRAEAFFGQGTRLTVV.

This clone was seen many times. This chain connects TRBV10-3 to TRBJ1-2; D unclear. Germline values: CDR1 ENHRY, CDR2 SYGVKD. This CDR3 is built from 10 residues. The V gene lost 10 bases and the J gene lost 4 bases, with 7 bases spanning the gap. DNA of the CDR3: TGTGCCAGTCGGGGCTATGGCTACACCTTC. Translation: CASRGYGYTF.

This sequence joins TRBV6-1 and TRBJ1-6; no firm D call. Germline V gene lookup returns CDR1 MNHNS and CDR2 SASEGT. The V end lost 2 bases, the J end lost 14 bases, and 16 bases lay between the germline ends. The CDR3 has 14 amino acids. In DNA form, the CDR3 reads TGTGCCAGCAGTGAAACTTTGGAGCGAGTTTCCCTCCACTTT. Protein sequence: CASSETLERVSLHF.

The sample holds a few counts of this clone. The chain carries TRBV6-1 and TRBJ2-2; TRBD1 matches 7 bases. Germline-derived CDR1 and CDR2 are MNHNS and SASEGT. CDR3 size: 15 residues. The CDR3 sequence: CVSNRGVGYTGELFF. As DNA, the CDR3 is TGTGTCAGTAACAGGGGTGTGGGGTACACCGGGGAGCTGTTTTTT.

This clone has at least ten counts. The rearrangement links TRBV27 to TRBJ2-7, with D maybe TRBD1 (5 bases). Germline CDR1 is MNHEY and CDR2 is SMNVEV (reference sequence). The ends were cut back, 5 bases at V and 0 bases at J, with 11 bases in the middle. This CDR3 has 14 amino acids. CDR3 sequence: CASSPSGNSYEQYF. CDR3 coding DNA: TGTGCCAGCAGTCCCTCAGGGAACTCCTACGAGCAGTACTTC.

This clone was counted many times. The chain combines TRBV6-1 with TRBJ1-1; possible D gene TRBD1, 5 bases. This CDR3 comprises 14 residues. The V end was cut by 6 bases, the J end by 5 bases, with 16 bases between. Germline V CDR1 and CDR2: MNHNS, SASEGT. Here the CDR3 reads CASRIGGVETEAFF. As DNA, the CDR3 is TGTGCCAGCAGGATTGGGGGGGTCGAGACTGAAGCTTTCTTT.

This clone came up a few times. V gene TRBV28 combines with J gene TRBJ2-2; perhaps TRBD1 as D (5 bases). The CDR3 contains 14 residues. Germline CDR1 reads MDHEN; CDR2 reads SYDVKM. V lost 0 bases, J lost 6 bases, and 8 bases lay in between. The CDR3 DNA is TGTGCCAGCAGTTTATGGTCAGGGCCCGGGGAGCTGTTTTTT. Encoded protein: CASSLWSGPGELFF.

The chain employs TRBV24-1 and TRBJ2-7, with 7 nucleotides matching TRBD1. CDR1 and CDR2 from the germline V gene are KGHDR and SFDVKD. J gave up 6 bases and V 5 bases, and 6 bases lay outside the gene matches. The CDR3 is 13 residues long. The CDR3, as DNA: TGTGCCACCAGTGGGAGGACAGGCTGCGAGCAGTACGTC. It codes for CATSGRTGCEQYV.

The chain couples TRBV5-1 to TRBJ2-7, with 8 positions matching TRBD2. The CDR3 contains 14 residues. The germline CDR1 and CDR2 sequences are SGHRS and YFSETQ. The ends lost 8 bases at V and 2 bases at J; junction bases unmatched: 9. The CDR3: CASLLAVVPYEQYV. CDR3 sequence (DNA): TGCGCCAGTCTACTAGCGGTTGTCCCCTACGAGCAGTACGTC.

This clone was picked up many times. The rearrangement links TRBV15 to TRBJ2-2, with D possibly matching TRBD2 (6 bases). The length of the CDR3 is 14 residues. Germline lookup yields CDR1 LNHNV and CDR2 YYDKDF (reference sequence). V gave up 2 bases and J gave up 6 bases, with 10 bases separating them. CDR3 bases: TGTGCCACCAGCAGAACCCCTAGCGCCGGGGAGCTGTTTTTT. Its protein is CATSRTPSAGELFF.

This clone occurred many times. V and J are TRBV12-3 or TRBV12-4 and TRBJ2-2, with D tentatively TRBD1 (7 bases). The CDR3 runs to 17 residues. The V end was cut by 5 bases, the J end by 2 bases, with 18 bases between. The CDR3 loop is CASSGGPGGINTGELFF. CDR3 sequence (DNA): TGTGCCAGCAGTGGAGGGCCAGGGGGAATAAACACCGGGGAGCTGTTTTTT.